This TCR beta chain was documented in a study of blood T cell repertoires in COVID-19. The overall study: Some COVID-19 samples were acute and others convalescent; all came from the United States, Italy and Spain. Sample material is recorded as cDNA or gDNA derived from T cells, B-cell-depleted T cells, or PBMCs.

The V end was cut by 3 bases, the J end by 3 bases, with 12 bases between. CDR1 is SGHVS, CDR2 FQNEAQ, per germline. The CDR3 is 15 amino acids. Per the original data handling: Amplification of reference gene primers provided the estimated nucleated cell counts. The protocol was immunoSEQ multiplex PCR, while the TCRdb copy is restricted to in-frame clones and leaves out a portion. V, J and clone size derive from that table, while D and trimming were established from the DNA sequence. The data contain 100,000 or so clones, around four fifths of them singletons. Sequencing input: peripheral blood. This TCR was recovered from a man aged 65-85 years with active or convalescent COVID-19. The chain recombines TRBV7-8 with TRBJ1-3, with TRBD1 as a possible D gene (6 bases). CDR3 protein: CASSFAGVGGNTIYF. The CDR3 region has the DNA TGTGCCAGCAGCTTTGCAGGGGTCGGTGGAAACACCATATATTTT.